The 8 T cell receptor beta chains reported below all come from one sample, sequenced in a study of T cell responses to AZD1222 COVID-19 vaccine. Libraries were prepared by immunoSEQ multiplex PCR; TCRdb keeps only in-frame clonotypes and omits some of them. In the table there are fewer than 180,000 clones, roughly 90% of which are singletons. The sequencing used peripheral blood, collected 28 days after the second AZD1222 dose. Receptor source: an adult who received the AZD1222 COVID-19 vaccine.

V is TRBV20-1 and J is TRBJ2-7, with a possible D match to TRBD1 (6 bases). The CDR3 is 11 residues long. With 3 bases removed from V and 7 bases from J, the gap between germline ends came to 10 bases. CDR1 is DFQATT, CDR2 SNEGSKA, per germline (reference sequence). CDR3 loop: CSASPGTEQYF. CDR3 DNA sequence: TGCAGTGCTAGCCCCGGGACAGAGCAGTACTTC.

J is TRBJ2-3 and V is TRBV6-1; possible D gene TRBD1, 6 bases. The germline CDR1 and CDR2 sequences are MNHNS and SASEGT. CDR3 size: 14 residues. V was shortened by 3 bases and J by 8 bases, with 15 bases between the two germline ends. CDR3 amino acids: CASSDRTDSGTQYF. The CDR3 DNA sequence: TGTGCCAGCAGTGATCGGACAGACAGCGGTACGCAGTATTTT.

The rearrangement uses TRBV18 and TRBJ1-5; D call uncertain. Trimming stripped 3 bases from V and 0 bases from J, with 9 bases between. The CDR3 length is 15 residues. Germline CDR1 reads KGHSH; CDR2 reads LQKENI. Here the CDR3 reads CASSPAQVSNQPQHF. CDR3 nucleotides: TGTGCCAGCTCACCGGCTCAGGTTAGCAATCAGCCCCAGCATTTT.

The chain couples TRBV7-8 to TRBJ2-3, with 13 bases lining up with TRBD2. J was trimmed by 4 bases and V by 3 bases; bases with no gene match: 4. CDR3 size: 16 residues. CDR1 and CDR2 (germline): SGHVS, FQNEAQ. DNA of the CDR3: TGTGCCAGCAGCTTCCGGACTAGCGGGAGCCCAGATACGCAGTATTTT. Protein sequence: CASSFRTSGSPDTQYF.

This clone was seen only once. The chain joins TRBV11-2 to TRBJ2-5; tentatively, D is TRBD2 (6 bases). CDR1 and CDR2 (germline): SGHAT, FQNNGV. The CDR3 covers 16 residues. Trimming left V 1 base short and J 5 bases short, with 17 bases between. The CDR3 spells CASSLVVGGSGETQYF. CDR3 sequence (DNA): TGTGCCAGCAGCTTAGTTGTTGGGGGGAGTGGCGAGACCCAGTACTTC. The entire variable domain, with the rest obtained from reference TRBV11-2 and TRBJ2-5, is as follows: EAGVAQSPRYKIIEKRQSVAFWCNPISGHATLYWYQQILGQGPKLLIQFQNNGVVDDSQLPKDRFSAERLKGVDSTLKIQPAKLEDSAVYLCASSLVVGGSGETQYFGPGTRLLVL.

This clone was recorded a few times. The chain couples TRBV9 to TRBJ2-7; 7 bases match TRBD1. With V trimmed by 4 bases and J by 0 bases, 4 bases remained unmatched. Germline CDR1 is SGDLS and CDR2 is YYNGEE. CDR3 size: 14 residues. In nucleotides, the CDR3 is TGTGCCAGCAGCCCCCGGGACAGCTCCTACGAGCAGTACTTC. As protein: CASSPRDSSYEQYF.

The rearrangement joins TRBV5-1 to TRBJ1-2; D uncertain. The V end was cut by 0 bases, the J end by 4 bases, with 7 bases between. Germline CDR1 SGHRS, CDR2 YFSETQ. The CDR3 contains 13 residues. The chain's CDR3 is CASSLGSVYGYTF. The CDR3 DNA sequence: TGCGCCAGCAGCTTGGGTTCCGTCTATGGCTACACCTTC.

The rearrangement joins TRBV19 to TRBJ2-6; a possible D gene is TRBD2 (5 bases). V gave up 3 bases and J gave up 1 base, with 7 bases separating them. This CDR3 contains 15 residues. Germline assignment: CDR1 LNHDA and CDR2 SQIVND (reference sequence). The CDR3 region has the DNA TGTGCCAGTAGTATCCGAGGGTCTGGGGCCAACGTCCTGACTTTC. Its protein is CASSIRGSGANVLTF.